Presented here are 21 T cell receptor beta chains from one specimen sequenced in a study of vaccination and CD4 T cells after COVID-19 (dated by TCRdb to between 2021 and 2024). Their recognized antigens are unknown. The library was obtained by PCR. The data were produced on an Illumina iSeq 100. DNA from cultured CD4+ T cells underwent TCR sequencing with the Oncomine TCR Beta short-read assay at the Johns Hopkins FTIC core. TCRdb passed the public sequencing reads through fastp at Q25 and MiXCR, retaining productive beta sequences. Entries that share a CDR3 protein sequence are merged under the most common genes and DNA. The sample table records more than 7,500 distinct CDR3 sequences; 55% to 60% of these occur just once. The top ten hold 7.3% of the sample. The treatment or condition tag for this specimen amounts to: approximately 9-day PBMC culture with coronavirus spike peptide pools or control peptides (ViraFEST assay).

The source material was CD4+ T cells from blood, cultured in vitro. The receptor source for this set is a human donor who had recovered from COVID-19.

The table lists this clonotype with a few counts. This chain links TRBV19 with TRBJ2-2; D is possibly TRBD1 or TRBD2 (6 bases each). Germline V CDR1 and CDR2: LNHDA, SQIVND (reference sequence). The ends were cut back, 5 bases at V and 4 bases at J, with 17 bases in the middle. CDR3 length equals 16 residues. The CDR3 loop reads CASSREGGLATGELFF. The CDR3 region has the DNA TGTGCCAGTAGTCGCGAGGGGGGCCTGGCCACCGGGGAGCTGTTTTTT.

In its sample, this clonotype was seen a few times. This chain links TRBV5-4 with TRBJ1-1; D is possibly TRBD1 (6 bases). The CDR3 extends over 13 amino acids. The ends were cut back, 5 bases at V and 5 bases at J, with 13 bases in the middle. CDR1 and CDR2 from the germline V gene are SGHNT and YYREEE (reference sequence). The CDR3 is CASRNVQGTEAFF. CDR3 coding DNA: TGTGCCAGCAGAAATGTACAGGGAACTGAAGCTTTCTTT.

The CDR3 sequence is CASSSGVTKNIQYF. The CDR3 bases are TGTGCCAGTAGTAGTGGGGTTACCAAAAACATTCAGTACTTC. The J gene is TRBJ2-4, the V gene TRBV19; the D is unclear. With 4 bases removed from V and 2 bases from J, the gap between germline ends came to 9 bases. This CDR3 is built from 14 residues. CDR1 and CDR2 (germline): LNHDA, SQIVND (reference sequence).

The V gene is TRBV20-1, the J gene TRBJ2-1; 9 nucleotides line up with TRBD2. Germline lookup yields CDR1 DFQATT and CDR2 SNEGSKA (reference sequence). The CDR3 totals 15 residues. Germline trimming cut 3 bases from V and 7 bases from J; bases unmatched to any gene: 10. CDR3 protein: CSASSSGGLGNEQFF. The CDR3 DNA follows: TGCAGTGCTAGTAGTAGCGGGGGCCTCGGGAATGAGCAGTTCTTC.

The sample holds one count of this clonotype. J is TRBJ2-1 and V is TRBV7-2, with 9 bases identical to TRBD2. Trimming took 4 bases from V and 2 from J; bases not matched to a gene: 6. The CDR3 is 16 amino acids. Germline V gives CDR1 SGHTA, CDR2 FQGNSA. The chain's CDR3 is CASSWGGGAPYNEQFF. In DNA, the CDR3 is TGTGCCAGCAGCTGGGGCGGGGGGGCCCCCTACAATGAGCAGTTCTTC.

This clonotype occurred once. Here the CDR3 DNA reads TGTGCCAGCACAAAGGGGTATTCACCCCTCCACTTT. Protein sequence: CASTKGYSPLHF. This rearrangement joins TRBV2 to TRBJ1-6; D is perhaps TRBD1 (5 bases). The CDR3 spans 12 residues. V was clipped by 7 bases and J by 8 bases, with 9 bases between them. CDR1 is SNHLY, CDR2 FYNNEI, per germline. Variable domain in full (rest from reference TRBV2 and TRBJ1-6): EPEVTQTPSHQVTQMGQEVILRCVPISNHLYFYWYRQILGQKVEFLVSFYNNEISEKSEIFDDQFSVERPDGSNFTLKIRSTKLEDSAMYFCASTKGYSPLHFGNGTRLTVT.

Only a few counts were recorded for this clonotype. The rearrangement uses TRBV6-5 and TRBJ1-5, with D unclear. V was clipped by 3 bases and J by 5 bases, with 8 bases between them. Per the germline V gene, CDR1 is MNHEY and CDR2 is SVGAGI. This CDR3 region has 13 residues. The CDR3 DNA sequence: TGTGCCAGCAGTTATCTAGGCGATCAGCCCCAGCATTTT. This codes for CASSYLGDQPQHF.

Concerning this clonotype itself: This may be a read error: a much more frequent sequence differs by one nucleotide. The conserved phenylalanine or tryptophan normally closing the CDR3 is absent here, so this likely arose from a read error. The chain combines TRBV6-1 with TRBJ1-1; D perhaps matches TRBD1 (6 bases). V lost 5 bases and J lost 0, with 10 bases in between. There are 14 residues in the CDR3. Germline values: CDR1 MNHNS, CDR2 SASEGT. The CDR3 reads CASSKGGMNTEAFL. The CDR3 region has the DNA TGTGCCAGCAGTAAGGGGGGGATGAACACTGAAGCTTTCCTT.

This clonotype was detected a few times. The chain couples TRBV24-1 to TRBJ1-1, with 7 bases lining up with TRBD1. CDR1 is KGHDR and CDR2 is SFDVKD in the germline V gene. Trimming cost V 4 bases and J 2 bases; bases outside gene matches: 3. CDR3 length: 14 amino acids. The CDR3 bases are TGTGCCACCAGTGAAGGGGGCAGTAACACTGAAGCTTTCTTT. It yields the protein CATSEGGSNTEAFF.

The chain has TRBV6-1 and TRBJ2-7; D may be TRBD1 (5 bases). This CDR3 spans 14 amino acids. The germline V and J ends were trimmed by 5 bases and 3 bases, with 14 bases remaining between them. Per the germline V gene, CDR1 is MNHNS and CDR2 is SASEGT. The CDR3 here is CASSPDRDLYEQYF. CDR3 bases: TGTGCCAGCAGTCCCGACAGAGACCTCTACGAGCAGTACTTC.

The chain joins TRBV15 to TRBJ2-7; D is perhaps TRBD1 (5 bases). CDR3 length: 15 amino acids. Germline assignment: CDR1 LNHNV and CDR2 YYDKDF (reference sequence). Trimming stripped 1 base from V and 5 bases from J, with 15 bases between. DNA for the CDR3: TGTGCCACCAGCAGAGTCAGGGAATCCGTCAACGAGCAGTACTTC. Encoded protein: CATSRVRESVNEQYF.

The chain couples TRBV7-9 to TRBJ1-1, with D possibly being TRBD1 (5 bases). Germline loops: CDR1 SEHNR, CDR2 FQNEAQ (reference sequence). The CDR3 extends over 15 amino acids. Trimming cost V 1 base and J 1 base, with 10 bases left between them. The DNA of the CDR3 is TGTGCCAGCAGCTTAGAGGGGCAGAAGAACACTGAAGCTTTCTTT. This encodes CASSLEGQKNTEAFF.

By its share, this clonotype is large (0.1 to 1%). This chain joins TRBV20-1 and TRBJ1-2; D uncertain. The length of the CDR3 is 11 residues. The germline V gene encodes CDR1 DFQATT and CDR2 SNEGSKA (reference sequence). V was clipped by 1 base and J by 8 bases, with 8 bases between them. CDR3 sequence: CSARVSQGYTF. CDR3 bases: TGCAGTGCTAGAGTCTCACAAGGCTACACCTTC.

The chain recombines TRBV27 with TRBJ2-7; D is perhaps TRBD2 (6 bases). Trimming removed 4 bases at V and 2 bases at J, with 21 bases between. CDR3 size: 17 residues. Looked up from germline, CDR1 is MNHEY and CDR2 is SMNVEV (reference sequence). This CDR3 is CASSSRGGRLKTYEQYF. As DNA, the CDR3 is TGTGCCAGCAGTTCCCGGGGAGGTCGCCTCAAAACCTACGAGCAGTACTTC.

The rearrangement links TRBV24-1 to TRBJ2-3; TRBD1 might be the D (5 bases). Germline values: CDR1 KGHDR, CDR2 SFDVKD. V was trimmed by 4 bases and J by 2 bases, leaving 12 bases between them. The CDR3 contains 15 residues. As DNA, the CDR3 is TGTGCCACCAGTGACCCTCGGACAACCACAGATACGCAGTATTTT. This gives the protein CATSDPRTTTDTQYF.

This clonotype has only a few counts. The V and J genes are TRBV2 and TRBJ1-2, with 9 bases identical to TRBD1. V shed 5 bases, J shed 8 bases, and the junction held 6 bases outside the gene matches. This CDR3 contains 13 residues. Per germline, CDR1 SNHLY and CDR2 FYNNEI. DNA of the CDR3: TGTGCCAGCAGTTCCGAGACAGGGGGAGGCTACACCTTC. It specifies CASSSETGGGYTF.

This clonotype was counted a few times. This chain uses TRBV28 with TRBJ1-5; D gene ambiguous. This CDR3 has 12 amino acids. The V gene's germline CDR1 is MDHEN and CDR2 SYDVKM. V was clipped by 4 bases and J by 4 bases, with 5 bases between them. The DNA for the CDR3 is TGTGCCAGCAGTTGGAGTAATCAGCCCCAGCATTTT. Translating gives CASSWSNQPQHF. The full variable domain, its missing parts supplied by reference TRBV28 and TRBJ1-5, is DVKVTQSSRYLVKRTGEKVFLECVQDMDHENMFWYRQDPGLGLRLIYFSYDVKMKEKGDIPEGYSVSREKKERFSLILESASTNQTSMYLCASSWSNQPQHFGDGTRLSIL.

This clonotype appeared once. The genes are TRBV2 and TRBJ2-1; perhaps TRBD2 as D (5 bases). The germline V and J ends were trimmed by 5 bases and 6 bases, with 11 bases remaining between them. This CDR3 has 13 residues. Germline CDR1 SNHLY, CDR2 FYNNEI. The CDR3 spells CASSRLAVNEQFF. In DNA form, the CDR3 reads TGTGCCAGCAGTAGGCTAGCTGTCAATGAGCAGTTCTTC.

This clonotype is labeled as medium-sized. The chain has TRBV10-3 and TRBJ2-7, with D possibly TRBD2 on 5 matching bases. The V end was cut by 6 bases, the J end by 5 bases, with 14 bases between. Germline assignment: CDR1 ENHRY and CDR2 SYGVKD. The CDR3 is 13 residues long. The DNA for the CDR3 is TGTGCCATCAGCTCTCGCGGGCAGGACGAGCAGTACTTC. Translation: CAISSRGQDEQYF.

This chain uses TRBV6-2 or TRBV6-3 with TRBJ2-2; TRBD2 is a possible D gene (5 bases). The CDR3 sequence is 13 residues long. The V end lost 10 bases, the J end lost 5 bases, and 14 bases lay between the germline ends. Germline loops: CDR1 MNHEY, CDR2 SVGEGT. The CDR3 sequence is CAIRRTGTGELFF. CDR3 nucleotide sequence: TGTGCCATCAGGAGGACGGGAACCGGGGAGCTGTTTTTT.

This rearrangement joins TRBV6-4 to TRBJ1-2, with D possibly matching TRBD1 (6 bases). The CDR3 runs 13 residues. V shed 4 bases and J shed 4 bases, with 10 bases lying between them. Germline loops: CDR1 MRHNA, CDR2 SNTAGT. CDR3 amino acids: CASSVQGGYGYTF. The CDR3 DNA sequence: TGTGCCAGCAGTGTACAGGGAGGCTATGGCTACACCTTC.